The clone carrying this T cell receptor (beta chain) was counted only a few times. A single base is all that separates this from a far larger clone, so a read error is likely. TRAV- and TRBV-specific primers primed first-strand cDNA, covering alpha and beta chains. The authors amplified TCRs for about 20 PCR cycles with a constant-region primer and a V-primer adapter. TCRdb used MiXCR to reprocess the reads, holding one entry per CDR3 protein. The repertoire holds 95,000 to 100,000 distinct CDR3 sequences, with more than 20% as singletons. This CDR3 comprises 14 residues. V dropped 9 bases and J dropped 6; count of bases not matched to a gene: 11. The data were taken from a study of low-dose radiotherapy and immunotherapy resistance in tumors. Study background: Treatment included intravenous cyclophosphamide dosed at 200 mg/m2 every two weeks, one day before radiation and immunotherapy.

Time point described: after trial treatment. As for treatment: LDRT plus nivolumab, ipilimumab, low-dose cyclophosphamide and aspirin (RACIN trial). The chain combines TRBV5-3 with TRBJ2-2; 7 positions agree with TRBD2. TRBV5-3 carries the ORF label, with uncertain function. Source: PBMCs, taken after low-dose radiotherapy plus immunotherapy. This clonotype was obtained from a male donor with prostate cancer. CDR3 nucleotide sequence: TGTGCCATCAGCTCACAGACTAGCCCCGGGGAGCTGTTTTTT. It specifies CAISSQTSPGELFF.